This TCR beta chain was sequenced during a study of blood T cell repertoires in COVID-19. Whole-study context: Donors in the United States, Italy and Spain gave samples during acute or convalescent COVID-19. PBMCs, B-cell-depleted T cells, or T cells provided the cDNA or gDNA that made up the material.

This CDR3 spans 14 amino acids. Germline CDR1 MDHEN, CDR2 SYDVKM. The trim removed 7 bases at V and 4 bases at J, leaving 6 bases unmatched. Generated by immunoSEQ multiplex PCR, the TCRdb table keeps only in-frame clones and is missing some. The repertoire holds 120,000 to 150,000 clones, with 80% to 85% as singletons. Sample: peripheral blood. The V and J genes are TRBV28 and TRBJ1-5; 8 nucleotides agree with TRBD1. This TCR came from a human donor in a cohort sampled during active COVID-19. This CDR3 reads CASTGQGGNQPQHF. Here the CDR3 DNA reads TGTGCCAGCACCGGACAGGGCGGGAATCAGCCCCAGCATTTT.